This T cell receptor (beta chain) derives from a study of molecular identifiers for immune sequencing clone quantification (dated by TCRdb to 2017 to 2018). A note on the overall study: In a replicate experiment, RNA from roughly 20,000 or 100,000 naive CD8 T cells was split into five aliquots, four of which were sequenced. This methods study benchmarked molecular-identifier clustering-based TCR repertoire sequencing (MIDCIRS) and TCR RNA copy counting, using CD8 T cells to do so. General study outcomes and caveats: Naive libraries contained spiked-in Jurkat TCR RNA (roughly 10 copies' worth), which is not part of the donor repertoire. When barcode sub-clustering was not used, chimeric consensus sequences inflated TCR diversity, with chimeras reaching as high as 47%. Even against a background of one million naive CD8 T cells, spiked-in Jurkat TCR RNA amounting to a single cell's worth was reported to be detectable. Modeling estimated 2.5 to 3.5 recovered TCR RNA copies per cell, compared with 8.5 to 10 by digital PCR, which implies roughly 30% capture efficiency. The sizes of highly expanded clones could end up underestimated when identical TCR molecules share a barcode. In CMV-specific effector cells, clones with more than 20 RNA copies accounted for over 97% of molecules, whereas in naive cells such clones accounted for under 1%.

The cysteine opens and the phenylalanine closes a CDR3 of 17 amino acids. Only the CDR3 region is kept as DNA, spanning 51 bases read in frame from base 1. CDR1 and CDR2 are drawn from the germline V gene: LGHNA, YSLEER. Libraries of naive CD8 T cells were built from approximately 20,000 to 980,000 sorted cells, with 10%, 30% or 50% of the purified RNA used. Naive CD8 T cells, defined as CD8+CD4-CCR7+CD45RA+, were FACS-sorted into RLT Plus buffer on a BD FACSAria II. Under 11 TCR copies' worth of Jurkat RNA were spiked into roughly 18,000-1,000,000 naive CD8 T cell samples to test detection sensitivity. Enrichment of CD8 T cells was done with RosetteSep CD8+ T Cell Enrichment Cocktail plus Ficoll-Paque, and ACK red cell lysis came afterward. As for this clonotype: It lacks a known antigen. Mismatch with germline at one junction end may stem from a read error.

The method behind the library was PCR. Sequencing was carried out with an Illumina HiSeq 4000. Preparation of bulk TCR libraries followed a previously described approach, with the TCR primers listed in Table S5. Purification of total RNA was performed with the Qiagen AllPrep DNA/RNA kit. Before any analysis, reads coming from multiple sequencing runs of the same library were combined into one pool. For the original study's pipeline: Only reads with exact TCR constant sequence were kept, trimmed to 150 nt, and grouped by their 12-nt molecular barcodes. Reads in each barcode group were sub-clustered using a 15% Levenshtein threshold, and a quality-weighted consensus sequence was built for each RNA molecule. Non-functional sequences were removed, as were lower-count sequences one edit away from another. On the basis of fitting two negative binomial distributions, barcode sub-clusters with fewer than 20% of the maximum read count were discarded. TCRdb took the public reads, trimmed them with fastp at Q25, ran MiXCR for clone calling and kept in-frame beta chains. Every CDR3 protein is listed once, alongside the most common genes and DNA of its rows. The V and J calls shown here were made by TCRdb, not taken from the authors' results. This sample lists tens of thousands of distinct CDR3 sequences; roughly 19% were detected once. The top ten constitute roughly 0.99% of the sample.

The sequence derives from a human donor in good health. Some libraries in this study had Jurkat cell RNA spiked in. The specimen sequenced was naive CD8+ T cells from blood, with Jurkat cell RNA spiked in. The cell subset or site label for this specimen denotes: FACS-sorted CD8+CD4-CCR7+CD45RA+ naive T cells. Here the chain combines TRBV4-3 and TRBJ2-7, and 8 junction bases match TRBD1. The CDR3 region reads CASSQDGTGRTSYEHYF. The nucleotide sequence is TGCGCCAGCAGCCAAGACGGGACAGGACGGACGAGCTACGAGCACTACTTC.